This entry describes one TCR beta chain. Its specificity is not known. This sample is drawn from a study of vaccination effects on CD4 cells after COVID-19. Germline lookup yields CDR1 MNHEY and CDR2 SMNVEV (reference sequence). V lost 7 bases to trimming and J lost 5 bases; unmatched junction nucleotides: 14. There are 18 residues in the CDR3. The data were produced by immunoSEQ multiplex PCR, yet TCRdb's version contains in-frame clones alone and is incomplete. The table shows some 25,000 clones, with roughly three quarters occurring only once. ViraFEST assay sequencing came after antigen-specific CD4+ T cells were expanded with viral peptide pools. When about ten days of culture had elapsed, CD4+ T cells were isolated. This individual tested PCR-positive for SARS-CoV-2 infection between March and December 2020. It was on days 3 and 7 that half the medium was replaced with IL-2 medium.

Source: CD4+ T cells from PBMCs cultured with SARS-CoV-2 spike peptides, taken before COVID-19 vaccination. The TCR was taken from a human donor who had a prior SARS-CoV-2 infection. This chain joins TRBV27 and TRBJ2-3, with TRBD2 matching over 14 bases. The CDR3 here is CASKSRPTSGGAVDTQYF. CDR3 coding DNA: TGTGCCAGCAAATCTAGACCGACTAGCGGGGGGGCCGTAGATACGCAGTATTTT.